This is a list of T cell receptor beta chains from one sample in a study of control samples from healthy donors and cancer patients. Assay used: immunoSEQ multiplex PCR; TCRdb lists only in-frame clones, some missing. The repertoire consists of around 130,000 clones, with around 89% occurring once and the leading ten covering about 40%. Source material: blood. The receptors stem from a middle-aged man in good health. The CDR3 runs from the conserved cysteine through the conserved F or W. D genes are given only for firm matches. Some rows mark clone size as missing; the rest say once, few, many or name a class of expanded clone.

d_call,v_call,clone_size,j_call,cdr3_aa,cdr3_nt
TRBD1,TRBV18,-,TRBJ1-2,CASSPPGTGGGYGYTF,TGTGCCAGCTCACCACCGGGGACAGGGGGCGGCTATGGCTACACCTTC
TRBD1,TRBV19,-,TRBJ1-2,CASRQGDYGYTF,TGTGCCAGTCGACAGGGAGACTATGGCTACACCTTC
-,TRBV7-2,-,TRBJ1-5,CASSLTGSNQPQHF,TGTGCCAGCAGCTTAACCGGGAGCAATCAGCCCCAGCATTTT
-,TRBV20-1,-,TRBJ2-1,CSASQGGASRGGSYNEQFF,TGCAGTGCTAGTCAGGGTGGTGCTAGCCGAGGGGGGTCCTACAATGAGCAGTTCTTC
-,TRBV2,-,TRBJ1-4,CASSATTTNEKLFF,TGTGCCAGCAGCGCGACAACAACTAATGAAAAACTGTTTTTT
-,TRBV27,-,TRBJ1-1,CASSLFPGQNTEAFF,TGTGCCAGCAGTTTATTCCCGGGACAGAACACTGAAGCTTTCTTT
TRBD2,TRBV5-1,-,TRBJ2-1,CASSSPSGGDNEQFF,TGCGCCAGCAGCTCCCCTAGCGGGGGGGACAATGAGCAGTTCTTC
-,TRBV3-1/TRBV3-2,-,TRBJ1-2,CASRHSPQGDYGYTF,TGTGCCAGCAGGCATTCACCACAGGGAGACTATGGCTACACCTTC
-,TRBV2,-,TRBJ2-2,CASSVRPNTGELFF,TGTGCCAGCAGTGTTCGGCCGAACACCGGGGAGCTGTTTTTT
-,TRBV3-1/TRBV3-2,-,TRBJ1-4,CASSHGDATNEKLFF,TGTGCCAGCAGCCACGGAGACGCAACTAATGAAAAACTGTTTTTT
-,TRBV21-1,-,TRBJ2-5,CASLGRANQETQYF,TGTGCCAGCCTTGGCAGGGCGAATCAAGAGACCCAGTACTTC
-,TRBV29-1,-,TRBJ1-2,CSVLGLYGYTF,TGCAGCGTATTAGGATTATATGGCTACACCTTC
-,TRBV24-1,-,TRBJ1-5,CATSGGLGQPQHF,TGTGCCACCAGTGGGGGGCTGGGTCAGCCCCAGCATTTT
TRBD1,TRBV4-2,-,TRBJ1-4,CASSQGSTTTGENEKLFF,TGTGCCAGCAGCCAAGGGTCTACCACAACAGGGGAAAATGAAAAACTGTTTTTT
-,TRBV5-1,-,TRBJ2-5,CASSPRGGRETQYF,TGCGCCAGCAGCCCCAGGGGGGGACGGGAGACCCAGTACTTC
-,TRBV6-1,-,TRBJ1-5,CASSDLQPQHF,TGTGCCAGCAGTGACCTTCAGCCCCAGCATTTT
-,TRBV3-1/TRBV3-2,-,TRBJ2-1,CASSQAPGGTPGKGEQFF,TGTGCCAGCAGCCAAGCCCCCGGTGGGACTCCCGGGAAGGGGGAGCAGTTCTTC
-,TRBV27,once,TRBJ2-7,CASSLSGGYEQYF,TGTGCCAGCAGTTTATCAGGGGGCTACGAGCAGTACTTC
TRBD2,TRBV27,-,TRBJ2-5,CASSFRSSGGGRQETQYF,TGTGCCAGCAGTTTCCGGTCTAGCGGGGGTGGAAGGCAAGAGACCCAGTACTTC
TRBD1,TRBV5-4,once,TRBJ2-1,CASSGGPGQGPEQFF,TGTGCCAGCAGCGGGGGACCGGGACAGGGGCCTGAGCAGTTCTTC
-,TRBV11-3,-,TRBJ2-3,CASSLRGGKEDTQYF,TGTGCCAGCAGCTTACGAGGGGGTAAGGAAGATACGCAGTATTTT
TRBD1,TRBV5-8,-,TRBJ2-2,CASSLIDRGTGELFF,TGTGCCAGCAGCTTGATAGACAGGGGGACCGGGGAGCTGTTTTTT
TRBD1,TRBV29-1,-,TRBJ1-1,CSVARTGQFNTEAFF,TGCAGCGTTGCCAGGACAGGACAATTTAACACTGAAGCTTTCTTT
TRBD1,TRBV7-9,once,TRBJ1-1,CASSSSGGTEAFF,TGTGCCAGCAGCTCGTCAGGGGGCACTGAAGCTTTCTTT
TRBD1,TRBV6-5,-,TRBJ1-2,CASSYSTGANYGYTF,TGTGCCAGCAGTTACTCGACAGGGGCTAACTATGGCTACACCTTC
TRBD1,TRBV7-9,-,TRBJ1-1,CASSPSTGVNTEAFF,TGTGCCAGCAGCCCCTCGACAGGGGTGAACACTGAAGCTTTCTTT
-,TRBV30,-,TRBJ1-6,CAWSWLNSPLHF,TGTGCCTGGAGTTGGTTGAATTCACCCCTCCACTTT
TRBD2,TRBV6-5,-,TRBJ2-5,CASSTGLGVETQYF,TGTGCCAGCAGCACGGGACTAGGGGTAGAGACCCAGTACTTC
TRBD1,TRBV29-1,-,TRBJ1-3,CSVGGSGNTIYF,TGCAGCGTAGGGGGCTCAGGAAACACCATATATTTT
TRBD1,TRBV6-1,-,TRBJ1-3,CASSEDGQDSGNTIYF,TGTGCCAGCAGTGAAGACGGACAGGACTCTGGAAACACCATATATTTT
TRBD1,TRBV7-2,-,TRBJ2-7,CASSSTGGSHEQYF,TGTGCCAGCAGCTCAACAGGGGGCTCCCACGAGCAGTACTTC
TRBD1,TRBV2,-,TRBJ1-6,CAIQGEMGSPLHF,TGTGCCATCCAGGGGGAAATGGGTTCACCCCTCCACTTT
-,TRBV7-9,few,TRBJ1-6,CASSPSGALDSPLHF,TGTGCCAGCAGCCCCTCAGGGGCTTTGGATTCACCCCTCCACTTT
TRBD1,TRBV6-1,-,TRBJ1-1,CASSEDRGLVDTEAFF,TGTGCCAGCAGTGAAGACAGGGGGCTAGTGGACACTGAAGCTTTCTTT
TRBD1,TRBV5-1,-,TRBJ1-1,CASSSDRALIGVGTEAFF,TGCGCCAGCAGCTCGGACAGGGCCTTGATCGGGGTTGGGACTGAAGCTTTCTTT
-,TRBV5-4,-,TRBJ2-7,CASSLEEGGVGQYF,TGTGCCAGCAGCTTGGAAGAGGGGGGTGTCGGGCAGTACTTC
-,TRBV19,-,TRBJ2-7,CASSAGLYEQYF,TGTGCCAGTAGTGCGGGGCTTTACGAGCAGTACTTC
TRBD1,TRBV5-4,once,TRBJ2-7,CASSLGQGRTYEQYF,TGTGCCAGCAGCTTGGGACAGGGCCGAACCTACGAGCAGTACTTC
-,TRBV11-2,-,TRBJ2-5,CASSWRDGRAETQYF,TGTGCCAGCAGCTGGCGGGACGGCCGGGCGGAGACCCAGTACTTC
-,TRBV15,-,TRBJ2-1,CATSRGDEQFF,TGTGCCACCAGCAGGGGGGACGAGCAGTTCTTC
-,TRBV19,-,TRBJ2-6,CASKGHSGANVLTF,TGTGCCAGTAAGGGTCACTCTGGGGCCAACGTCCTGACTTTC
-,TRBV7-9,-,TRBJ1-3,CASSPGAAGGNTIYF,TGTGCCAGCAGCCCGGGGGCAGCGGGAGGAAACACCATATATTTT
-,TRBV28,-,TRBJ1-2,CASSQGGERDGYTF,TGTGCCAGCAGTCAAGGGGGGGAAAGAGATGGCTACACCTTC
TRBD2,TRBV18,-,TRBJ2-1,CASSAGLAGAQGLLF,TGTGCCAGCTCAGCGGGACTAGCGGGGGCCCAGGGGCTCCTCTTC
-,TRBV30,-,TRBJ2-7,CAWSRDSRYEQYF,TGTGCCTGGTCCCGGGACTCTCGCTACGAGCAGTACTTC
TRBD2,TRBV7-2,-,TRBJ2-3,CASSDSGGGTDTQYF,TGTGCCAGCAGTGATAGCGGGGGGGGCACAGATACGCAGTATTTT
TRBD2,TRBV5-1,-,TRBJ2-5,CASSLGGLAGGPLETQYF,TGCGCCAGCAGCTTGGGTGGGCTAGCGGGGGGGCCTCTGGAGACCCAGTACTTC
TRBD1,TRBV28,-,TRBJ1-6,CASSLPVDRFYNSPLHF,TGTGCCAGCAGTTTACCCGTGGACAGGTTTTATAATTCACCCCTCCACTTT
-,TRBV5-6,once,TRBJ1-1,CASSLEGYATEAFF,TGTGCCAGCAGCTTGGAGGGCTATGCAACTGAAGCTTTCTTT
-,TRBV9,-,TRBJ2-2,CASSVATGAGELFF,TGTGCCAGCAGCGTAGCTACAGGAGCCGGGGAGCTGTTTTTT
-,TRBV2,-,TRBJ1-4,CASSGGSWATNEKLFF,TGTGCCAGCAGTGGCGGCTCCTGGGCAACTAATGAAAAACTGTTTTTT
-,TRBV30,-,TRBJ1-6,CAWSGGLHNSPLHF,TGTGCCTGGTCGGGGGGGCTGCATAATTCACCCCTCCACTTT
TRBD1,TRBV7-8,once,TRBJ1-5,CASSLVAGGGRNQPQHF,TGTGCCAGCAGCTTAGTGGCAGGGGGTGGGCGCAATCAGCCCCAGCATTTT